This entry features one TCR beta chain sequence. CDR1 and CDR2 from the germline V gene are SGHRS and YFSETQ. Losses at the gene ends were 4 bases for V and 5 bases for J; bases not matched to a gene: 5. The CDR3 is 15 residues long. This sample stems from a study of blood T cell repertoires in COVID-19. Across the study: Material from acute and convalescent COVID-19 was sourced from the United States, Italy and Spain. Sample material is recorded as cDNA or gDNA derived from T cells, B-cell-depleted T cells, or PBMCs.

Study processing details: By means of reference gene primer amplification, nucleated cell counts were estimated. The protocol was immunoSEQ multiplex PCR, while the TCRdb copy is restricted to in-frame clones and leaves out a portion. That table supplies the V and J calls and clone size; D and trimming were determined from the DNA. The sample comprises roughly 250,000 clones, 80% to 85% of which are singletons, and around 3% rests with the top ten. The V call is TRBV5-1, the J call TRBJ1-4, with 10 bases matching TRBD1. The source material was peripheral blood. This receptor was obtained from a woman aged 60 to 75 with active or convalescent COVID-19. The CDR3 sequence: CASSERDRGNEKLFF. CDR3 DNA sequence: TGCGCCAGCAGCGAGCGGGACAGGGGAAATGAAAAACTGTTTTTT.